This T cell receptor beta chain comes out of a study of T-cell memory formation after mild COVID-19. Study-level information: TCR clustering was largely donor specific. Study conclusions and caveats: Later expanders leaned toward CD4+, whereas clones contracting from day 15 to 85 were balanced CD4/CD8.

Trimming pared 2 bases from V and 6 bases from J, leaving 15 bases between. The CDR3 runs 14 residues. Germline lookup yields CDR1 SGHRS and CDR2 YFSETQ. One entry per CDR3 protein results from TCRdb running MiXCR on the 5' RACE reads. The repertoire consists of more than 300,000 distinct CDR3 sequences, with around an eighth occurring once and the leading ten covering about 21%. This clonotype was recorded at least ten times. Its matching antigen is unknown. The V call is TRBV5-1, the J call TRBJ2-7; no clear D gene. This TCR derives from a man between 18 and 35 years old who had mild COVID-19 (a few samples of this study predate the infection). Cell type and time point are not known. Sequencing used PBMCs or a T cell subset sorted from them (not recorded which). CDR3 residues: CASSFVSPRTEQYF. The CDR3 nucleotides read TGCGCCAGCAGCTTTGTCAGCCCTCGGACCGAGCAGTACTTC. Drawing the rest from reference TRBV5-1 and TRBJ2-7, the complete variable domain is KAGVTQTPRYLIKTRGQQVTLSCSPISGHRSVSWYQQTPGQGLQFLFEYFSETQRNKGNFPGRFSGRQFSNSRSEMNVSTLELGDSALYLCASSFVSPRTEQYFGPGTRLTVT.